The 3 T cell receptor beta chains listed next were all sequenced from one sample in a study of T cells in Graves' hyperthyroidism and ophthalmopathy. Amplification of TCR beta CDR3 regions used RNA as the template. RT-PCR in the first round (using the HTBI primer set) targeted the TCR CDR3. Using its own MiXCR run on the multiplex PCR reads, TCRdb lists one record per CDR3 protein. The sample holds roughly 180,000 distinct CDR3 sequences, over 15% seen once. The sequencing sample was made of blood. Receptors were obtained from a woman in her fifties or sixties with Graves' hyperthyroidism.

This clonotype came up many times. The chain employs TRBV7-6 and TRBJ2-5; no firm D call. There are 14 residues in the CDR3. CDR1 is SGHVS, CDR2 FNYEAQ, per germline. The V end was cut by 4 bases, the J end by 0 bases, with 9 bases between. The CDR3 sequence is CASSSHGDQETQYF. In nucleotides, the CDR3 is TGTGCCAGCAGCTCACACGGAGACCAAGAGACCCAGTACTTC.

The chain uses TRBV11-3 and TRBJ2-1, with no clear D. The CDR3 contains 13 residues. The germline CDR1 and CDR2 sequences are SGHNT and YENEEA. V was pared by 6 bases and J by 0 bases, with 6 bases between. Here the CDR3 reads CASSHTSYNEQFF. The CDR3 bases are TGTGCCAGCAGTCACACCTCCTACAATGAGCAGTTCTTC.

This clonotype was recorded at least ten times. The chain couples TRBV9 to TRBJ2-5, with D uncertain. Trimming took off 0 bases at V and 4 bases at J, with 13 bases between the two ends. Germline V gives CDR1 SGDLS, CDR2 YYNGEE. CDR3 length: 15 residues. The DNA of the CDR3 is TGTGCCAGCAGCGTAGGTGTCTCCAAAGGAGAGACCCAGTACTTC. Its translation is CASSVGVSKGETQYF. Full variable domain (rest looked up from reference TRBV9 and TRBJ2-5): DSGVTQTPKHLITATGQRVTLRCSPRSGDLSVYWYQQSLDQGLQFLIQYYNGEERAKGNILERFSAQQFPDLHSELNLSSLELGDSALYFCASSVGVSKGETQYFGPGTRLLVL.